The 19 T cell receptor beta chains listed next were all sequenced from one sample in a study of OX40 agonist ivuxolimab in advanced cancers. Assay: immunoSEQ multiplex PCR; the TCRdb copy retains only in-frame clones and omits some. The sample lists more than 60,000 clones; over 75% were seen once. The source material was CD4+ or CD8+ T cells sorted from blood, sampled in a trial of the OX40 agonist ivuxolimab. The receptors come from an adult with an advanced solid tumor such as melanoma, head and neck, liver or kidney cancer.

The chain links TRBV5-6 to TRBJ2-7; D may be TRBD1 (7 bases). The CDR3 covers 14 residues. Trimming stripped 1 base from V and 7 bases from J, with 15 bases between. Germline CDR1 is SGHDT and CDR2 is YYEEEE. The CDR3 is CASSLQGGSGEQYF. CDR3 coding DNA: TGTGCCAGCAGCTTGCAGGGGGGTTCTGGGGAGCAGTACTTC.

The chain uses TRBV5-6 and TRBJ1-1; D is possibly TRBD1 (6 bases). The V gene lost 2 bases and the J gene lost 11 bases, with 13 bases spanning the gap. Germline CDR1 SGHDT, CDR2 YYEEEE. The CDR3 spans 12 residues. The CDR3 DNA follows: TGTGCCAGCAGCTTAACAGGGAGGGACGCTTTCTTT. This gives the protein CASSLTGRDAFF.

V gene TRBV6-5 combines with J gene TRBJ1-2, with TRBD1 identical over 8 bases. V was clipped by 5 bases and J by 4 bases; unmatched bases: 9. The CDR3 consists of 15 residues. In germline, CDR1 is MNHEY, CDR2 SVGAGI. CDR3 coding DNA: TGTGCCAGCAGTCTGGGACAGGCGAACGTCTATGGCTACACCTTC. It specifies CASSLGQANVYGYTF.

The chain carries TRBV18 and TRBJ2-1; no clear D. With 3 bases removed from V and 8 bases from J, the gap between germline ends came to 17 bases. Germline CDR1 reads KGHSH; CDR2 reads LQKENI. The CDR3 is 15 residues long. CDR3 amino acids: CASSPNNGRGHEQFF. CDR3 nucleotide sequence: TGTGCCAGCTCACCGAACAACGGACGTGGCCATGAGCAGTTCTTC.

This sequence joins TRBV20-1 and TRBJ2-7; no definite D call. CDR3 size: 11 residues. Germline values: CDR1 DFQATT, CDR2 SNEGSKA (reference sequence). In nucleotides, the CDR3 is TGCAGGGTGGGCCGAGCCTACGAGCAGTACTTC. Its translation: CRVGRAYEQYF.

The chain combines TRBV14 with TRBJ2-3; TRBD2 matches at 8 bases. The CDR3 has 16 residues. CDR1 is SGHDN, CDR2 FVKESK, per germline. Losses at the gene ends were 4 bases for V and 5 bases for J; bases not matched to a gene: 11. The CDR3 region has the DNA TGTGCCAGCAGCCCGCACCTTTTTAGCGGGAAAGATACGCAGTATTTT. Amino acids: CASSPHLFSGKDTQYF.

V is TRBV5-1 and J is TRBJ2-7; TRBD1 aligns across 7 bases. This CDR3 is built from 15 residues. Germline V gene lookup returns CDR1 SGHRS and CDR2 YFSETQ. The V and J ends lost 3 bases and 4 bases, in that order; junction bases with no gene match: 10. This CDR3 is CASSSLRDSWYEQYF. The CDR3 DNA reads TGCGCCAGCAGCTCACTCCGGGACAGTTGGTACGAGCAGTACTTC.

V and J are TRBV6-5 and TRBJ1-2; TRBD1 aligns across 8 bases. The CDR3 consists of 12 residues. The junction had 9 bases not matched to a gene; V was cut back by 10 bases and J by 8 bases. In germline, CDR1 is MNHEY, CDR2 SVGAGI. The CDR3: CATRQGARGYTF. For the CDR3, the DNA is TGTGCCACCCGGCAGGGGGCGCGCGGCTACACCTTC.

This clone was seen a single time. The V and J genes are TRBV7-8 and TRBJ2-1; 7 bases align to TRBD2. The CDR3 is 16 residues long. Looked up from germline, CDR1 is SGHVS and CDR2 is FQNEAQ. V trimming: 3 bases; J trimming: 0 bases; junction bases outside the gene matches: 5. In DNA form, the CDR3 reads TGTGCCAGCAGCTTTGGGGGGGGTTTCTCCTACAATGAGCAGTTCTTC. This encodes CASSFGGGFSYNEQFF.

The rearrangement links TRBV10-1 to TRBJ2-7; maybe TRBD1 (5 bases). Germline values: CDR1 WNHNN, CDR2 SYGVQD (reference sequence). This CDR3 is 12 amino acids long. V was clipped by 3 bases and J by 3 bases, with 6 bases between them. The CDR3 loop reads CASSEGDYEQYF. CDR3 DNA: TGCGCCAGCAGTGAAGGGGACTACGAGCAGTACTTC.

V gene TRBV18 combines with J gene TRBJ2-1; D gene uncertain. CDR1 and CDR2 from the germline V gene are KGHSH and LQKENI. The CDR3 sequence is 11 residues long. The ends were cut back, 5 bases at V and 7 bases at J, with 6 bases in the middle. The CDR3, as DNA: TGTGCCAGCTCAGCTATGAATGAGCAGTTCTTC. Residues: CASSAMNEQFF.

The CDR3 coding sequence is TGTGCCAGCAGCAGCCCCCCCCACACTGAAGCTTTCTTT. Protein product: CASSSPPHTEAFF. The J gene is TRBJ1-1, the V gene TRBV6-1; D unclear. With 6 bases removed from V and 3 bases from J, the gap between germline ends came to 11 bases. The CDR3 has 13 amino acids. Germline V CDR1 and CDR2: MNHNS, SASEGT.

About this clone: Other DNA sequences in the sample encode the same CDR3. The J gene is TRBJ2-1, the V gene TRBV9, with 7 bases matching TRBD2. V dropped 4 bases and J dropped 3; count of bases not matched to a gene: 4. Germline assignment: CDR1 SGDLS and CDR2 YYNGEE. The CDR3 extends over 14 amino acids. The CDR3 loop reads CASSPGLGYNEQFF. DNA for the CDR3: TGTGCCAGCAGCCCCGGACTAGGCTACAATGAGCAGTTCTTC. Full variable domain (missing parts from reference TRBV9 and TRBJ2-1): DSGVTQTPKHLITATGQRVTLRCSPRSGDLSVYWYQQSLDQGLQFLIQYYNGEERAKGNILERFSAQQFPDLHSELNLSSLELGDSALYFCASSPGLGYNEQFFGPGTRLTVL.

The V call is TRBV4-1, the J call TRBJ2-3; D unclear. Between the trimmed V and J ends, which lost 1 base and 5 bases, there was a span of 16 bases. Per the germline V gene, CDR1 is MGHRA and CDR2 is YSYEKL. This CDR3 has 16 amino acids. For the CDR3, the DNA is TGCGCCAGCAGCCAAGGCGGCGACCTCGGACGAGATACGCAGTATTTT. Translation: CASSQGGDLGRDTQYF.

The J gene is TRBJ2-7, the V gene TRBV6-1; weak D call: TRBD2 (7 bases). The germline V gene has CDR1 MNHNS and CDR2 SASEGT. The V gene lost 4 bases and the J gene lost 5 bases, with 15 bases spanning the gap. CDR3 length equals 14 residues. The CDR3 protein is CASSVEGGTHEQYF. Written as DNA, the CDR3 is TGTGCCAGCAGTGTGGAGGGGGGGACACACGAGCAGTACTTC.

V and J are TRBV23-1 and TRBJ1-5; TRBD1 is a possible D gene (6 bases). Being an ORF, TRBV23-1 has a function that is uncertain. The CDR3 extends over 14 amino acids. Deletions cut 4 bases from V and 7 bases from J, with 14 bases between. CDR3: CASSRETGLQPQHF. CDR3 DNA: TGCGCCAGCAGTCGGGAAACAGGGCTCCAGCCCCAGCATTTT.

The gene calls are TRBV4-2 and TRBJ2-7; unclear D gene. This CDR3 has 14 residues. V was cut by 5 bases and J by 0 bases, with 11 bases left in between. Germline-derived CDR1 and CDR2 are LGHNA and YNFKEQ. The CDR3 loop is CASSRESLSYEQYF. In nucleotides, the CDR3 is TGTGCCAGCAGCAGGGAATCCCTCTCCTACGAGCAGTACTTC.

The rearrangement joins TRBV2 to TRBJ2-5; D could derive from TRBD1 or TRBD2 (5 bases each). In germline, CDR1 is SNHLY, CDR2 FYNNEI. V lost 6 bases and J lost 4, with 18 bases in between. CDR3 length: 15 residues. Here the CDR3 reads CASSTDGLRGETQYF. The CDR3 DNA sequence: TGTGCCAGCAGCACCGACGGACTGAGGGGAGAGACCCAGTACTTC.

The V gene is TRBV6-1, the J gene TRBJ2-7, with TRBD1 matching 10 bases. The germline V gene encodes CDR1 MNHNS and CDR2 SASEGT. This CDR3 comprises 14 residues. With V trimmed by 7 bases and J by 0 bases, 3 bases remained unmatched. In DNA, the CDR3 is TGTGCCAGCATTAGGACAGGGGGCTCCTACGAGCAGTACTTC. Translation gives CASIRTGGSYEQYF.